The 8 T cell receptor beta chains below all came from one sample that was sequenced in a study of shared clonotypes between healthy human individuals. Profiling relied on immunoSEQ multiplex PCR, and the TCRdb table lists in-frame clones only, not all of them. The sample shows under 600,000 clones, less than 98% of them seen only once. What was sequenced was naive CD4+ T cells sorted from blood. Subset described: CD45RA+ positively selected. The source is a woman aged 25 to 39 in good health.

V is TRBV7-9 and J is TRBJ1-3, with 9 bases aligning to TRBD1. V was clipped by 8 bases and J by 4 bases; unmatched bases: 9. There are 15 residues in the CDR3. CDR1 is SEHNR and CDR2 is FQNEAQ in the germline V gene (reference sequence). The CDR3 coding sequence is TGTGCCAGCGTAGAACAGGGGGCAAGAGGAAACACCATATATTTT. Its protein product is CASVEQGARGNTIYF.

J is TRBJ2-2 and V is TRBV4-1; D gene ambiguous. V was cut by 1 base and J by 5 bases, with 11 bases left in between. This CDR3 is 15 amino acids long. CDR1 and CDR2 (germline): MGHRA, YSYEKL. The CDR3 DNA follows: TGCGCCAGCAGCCAAGGACGGGTTGCAACCGGGGAGCTGTTTTTT. Translating it yields CASSQGRVATGELFF.

The V gene is TRBV19, the J gene TRBJ1-5; weak D call: TRBD1 (5 bases). Germline V lookup: CDR1 LNHDA, CDR2 SQIVND (reference sequence). CDR3 size: 15 residues. V lost 7 bases, J lost 4 bases, and 17 bases lay in between. The CDR3 region is CASTEHRGPNQPQHF. The CDR3 DNA follows: TGTGCCAGTACCGAACACCGGGGCCCAAATCAGCCCCAGCATTTT. The full variable domain, its missing parts supplied by reference TRBV19 and TRBJ1-5, is DGGITQSPKYLFRKEGQNVTLSCEQNLNHDAMYWYRQDPGQGLRLIYYSQIVNDFQKGDIAEGYSVSREKKESFPLTVTSAQKNPTAFYLCASTEHRGPNQPQHFGDGTRLSIL.

CDR3: CASSGPRELFF. In nucleotides, the CDR3 is TGTGCCAGCAGCGGACCCAGGGAGCTGTTTTTT. The chain carries TRBV28 and TRBJ2-2; unclear D gene. Germline V gene data show CDR1 as MDHEN and CDR2 as SYDVKM. V was cut by 6 bases and J by 9 bases, with 8 bases left in between. The CDR3 extends over 11 amino acids.

The V call is TRBV4-1, the J call TRBJ2-3; no firm D call. Trimming pared 5 bases from V and 4 bases from J, leaving 7 bases between. This CDR3 is built from 12 residues. Germline V gene lookup returns CDR1 MGHRA and CDR2 YSYEKL. CDR3 protein: CASSFIADTQYF. The CDR3 DNA is TGCGCCAGCAGCTTTATCGCAGATACGCAGTATTTT.

This chain connects TRBV5-4 to TRBJ2-5; the D gene is possibly TRBD2 (5 bases). The CDR3 has 15 residues. Between the trimmed V and J ends, which lost 3 bases and 4 bases, there was a span of 16 bases. The germline gives CDR1 SGHNT, CDR2 YYREEE (reference sequence). Written as DNA, the CDR3 is TGTGCCAGCAGCTCTCGGGGTGGGCTAGGAGAGACCCAGTACTTC. Its protein product is CASSSRGGLGETQYF.

The chain couples TRBV5-1 to TRBJ2-7; D call uncertain. This CDR3 is 15 amino acids long. The germline gives CDR1 SGHRS, CDR2 YFSETQ. With 2 bases removed from V and 3 bases from J, the gap between germline ends came to 15 bases. CDR3 sequence: CASSFGAHISYEQYF. In DNA form, the CDR3 reads TGCGCCAGCAGCTTTGGAGCGCACATTAGCTACGAGCAGTACTTC.

This clone was recorded only once. The chain links TRBV9 to TRBJ2-1, with 9 bases that match TRBD2. The germline CDR1 and CDR2 sequences are SGDLS and YYNGEE. V was pared by 0 bases and J by 0 bases, with 4 bases of the junction left unmatched. The CDR3 has 17 residues. CDR3 nucleotide sequence: TGTGCCAGCAGCGTAGAAAATAGCGGGAGCTCCTACAATGAGCAGTTCTTC. Its protein is CASSVENSGSSYNEQFF.